These T cell receptor beta chains were read from a single sample in a study of shared clonotypes between healthy human individuals. Only in-frame clones appear in the TCRdb table, and some are missing; sequencing was by immunoSEQ multiplex PCR. This sample has about 1 million clones, with roughly 75% found just once. The sample was memory CD4+ T cells sorted from blood. The receptors shown here come from a man aged 18-30 years in good health. Each CDR3 is given with its conserved first and last residue. The D gene is left open where the match is weak. Size tells how often a clone was seen (once, few, many) or the class of an expanded clone, and some rows leave it out.

NA	TRBV2	NA	TRBJ1-2	CASRLQGIGYGYTF	TGTGCCAGCAGACTACAGGGTATAGGGTATGGCTACACCTTC
NA	TRBV27	NA	TRBJ2-3	CASSLDGWTQYF	TGTGCCAGCAGTTTAGATGGGTGGACGCAGTATTTT
NA	TRBV27	NA	TRBJ2-5	CASSRLISGNQETQYF	TGTGCCAGCAGTCGCCTCATTTCAGGGAACCAAGAGACCCAGTACTTC
NA	TRBV2	NA	TRBJ1-6	CASSLGPNSPLHF	TGTGCCAGCAGTTTAGGTCCAAATTCACCCCTCCACTTT
NA	TRBV2	NA	TRBJ2-3	CASNWGGRGTDTQYF	TGTGCCAGCAACTGGGGGGGGCGAGGCACAGATACGCAGTATTTT
NA	TRBV5-4	NA	TRBJ2-5	CASSLGAAMETQYF	TGTGCCAGCAGCTTGGGGGCCGCTATGGAGACCCAGTACTTC
NA	TRBV5-8	NA	TRBJ1-5	CASSLTGNQPQHF	TGTGCCAGCAGCTTGACCGGGAATCAGCCCCAGCATTTT
few	TRBV27	NA	TRBJ1-4	CASRRVGQNEKLFF	TGTGCCAGCCGAAGGGTGGGGCAGAATGAAAAACTGTTTTTT
NA	TRBV5-6	TRBD2	TRBJ2-3	CASSRTSASGDTQYF	TGTGCCAGCAGCCGGACTAGCGCCTCGGGGGATACGCAGTATTTT
once	TRBV5-1	TRBD1	TRBJ2-7	CASSSGTGEVYEQYF	TGCGCCAGCAGCTCTGGGACAGGGGAGGTCTACGAGCAGTACTTC
NA	TRBV29-1	NA	TRBJ1-1	CSVEGRRTEAFF	TGCAGCGTTGAAGGCAGGCGCACTGAAGCTTTCTTT
NA	TRBV19	TRBD1	TRBJ1-5	CASGDRVRNQPQHF	TGTGCCAGTGGGGACAGGGTTCGCAATCAGCCCCAGCATTTT
few	TRBV5-1	TRBD1	TRBJ2-2	CASSLLGQSNTGELFF	TGCGCCAGCAGCTTGCTGGGACAGTCGAACACCGGGGAGCTGTTTTTT
NA	TRBV9	NA	TRBJ2-3	CASSVRGGLSTDTQYF	TGTGCCAGCAGCGTACGTGGGGGGTTGAGCACAGATACGCAGTATTTT
few	TRBV14	NA	TRBJ2-7	CASSQDLAYEQYF	TGTGCCAGCAGCCAAGATCTTGCCTACGAGCAGTACTTC
NA	TRBV5-8	NA	TRBJ2-3	CASSLYGRGPDTQYF	TGTGCCAGCAGCTTGTACGGGCGGGGTCCTGATACGCAGTATTTT
NA	TRBV18	TRBD1	TRBJ1-2	CASSPGQGARAVYGYTF	TGTGCCAGCTCACCCGGACAGGGGGCCCGGGCGGTCTATGGCTACACCTTC
NA	TRBV2	NA	TRBJ1-6	CASSVEDNSPLHF	TGTGCCAGCAGTGTGGAAGATAATTCACCCCTCCACTTT
once	TRBV19	NA	TRBJ1-1	CASSAKGLGNTEAFF	TGTGCCAGTAGTGCCAAAGGGCTGGGGAACACTGAAGCTTTCTTT
NA	TRBV21-1	NA	TRBJ2-7	CASSKACIVRAETYEQYF	TGTGCCAGCAGCAAAGCTTGTATCGTGAGGGCAGAAACCTACGAGCAGTACTTC
NA	TRBV19	NA	TRBJ1-5	CASSMSVQPQHF	TGTGCCAGTAGTATGTCGGTTCAGCCCCAGCATTTT
once	TRBV5-6	NA	TRBJ2-1	CASSLAASLSYNEQFF	TGTGCCAGCAGCTTGGCCGCTTCTCTCTCCTACAATGAGCAGTTCTTC
many	TRBV4-2	NA	TRBJ2-3	CASSQDWLQEVYTDTQYF	TGTGCCAGCAGCCAAGATTGGCTCCAGGAGGTCTACACAGATACGCAGTATTTT
NA	TRBV5-1	NA	TRBJ2-1	CASSIYNEQFF	TGCGCCAGCAGCATTTACAATGAGCAGTTCTTC
NA	TRBV6-5	TRBD1	TRBJ1-5	CASSWDSSRQPQHF	TGTGCCAGCAGTTGGGACAGCTCACGGCAGCCCCAGCATTTT
NA	TRBV4-3	NA	TRBJ1-2	CASSQGTANYGYTF	TGCGCCAGCAGCCAAGGGACAGCTAACTATGGCTACACCTTC
NA	TRBV6-1	TRBD1	TRBJ1-1	CASSASYQGGTEAFF	TGTGCCAGCAGTGCGAGCTATCAGGGGGGCACTGAAGCTTTCTTT
NA	TRBV2	TRBD2	TRBJ2-1	CASSEASPGLINEQFF	TGTGCCAGCAGTGAAGCGAGTCCGGGACTAATCAATGAGCAGTTCTTC
NA	TRBV5-1	TRBD1	TRBJ2-5	CASSSGTGGVETQYF	TGCGCCAGCAGCTCCGGGACAGGGGGGGTAGAGACCCAGTACTTC
few	TRBV7-3	NA	TRBJ2-1	CASSLSSSGLGEQFF	TGTGCCAGCAGCTTATCTAGTTCCGGGCTCGGTGAGCAGTTCTTC
NA	TRBV30	NA	TRBJ2-7	CAWSRGSYEQYF	TGTGCCTGGAGTCGGGGGAGTTACGAGCAGTACTTC
NA	TRBV5-8	NA	TRBJ2-3	CASSRDSFTDTQYF	TGTGCCAGCTCGCGGGACAGCTTCACAGATACGCAGTATTTT
NA	TRBV30	NA	TRBJ2-3	CACLKEGSTDTQYF	TGTGCCTGCCTCAAGGAGGGAAGCACAGATACGCAGTATTTT
NA	TRBV19	NA	TRBJ2-6	CASSIGSGANVLTF	TGTGCCAGTAGTATAGGTTCTGGGGCCAACGTCCTGACTTTC
NA	TRBV6-6	NA	TRBJ2-6	CASSQAGANVLTF	TGTGCCAGCAGCCAAGCTGGGGCCAACGTCCTGACTTTC
NA	TRBV7-2	TRBD2	TRBJ2-2	CASSVGGLAGPTGELFF	TGTGCCAGCAGCGTAGGTGGGCTAGCGGGGCCGACCGGGGAGCTGTTTTTT
NA	TRBV7-9	TRBD2	TRBJ2-3	CASSSALAGGTDTQYF	TGTGCCAGCAGCTCCGCCCTAGCGGGAGGAACAGATACGCAGTATTTT
NA	TRBV5-4	NA	TRBJ1-6	CASSGPGRDRNSPLHF	TGTGCCAGCAGCGGCCCGGGCCGCGATCGGAATTCACCCCTCCACTTT
NA	TRBV21-1	NA	TRBJ1-1	CASSKDGTGRMENTEAFF	TGTGCCAGCAGCAAAGATGGGACAGGGAGAATGGAAAACACTGAAGCTTTCTTT
NA	TRBV12-5	NA	TRBJ2-2	CASGLVPGQNTGELFF	TGTGCTAGTGGTTTGGTCCCGGGACAGAACACCGGGGAGCTGTTTTTT
NA	TRBV7-2	NA	TRBJ2-3	CASSLANWDGQYF	TGTGCCAGCAGCTTAGCTAATTGGGACGGGCAGTATTTT
NA	TRBV7-6	TRBD1	TRBJ1-1	CASSPGQGLLNTEAFF	TGTGCCAGCAGCCCAGGACAGGGACTTTTAAACACTGAAGCTTTCTTT
few	TRBV5-6	TRBD1	TRBJ2-1	CASSHRQGSYNEQFF	TGTGCCAGCAGCCACCGACAGGGCTCCTACAATGAGCAGTTCTTC
NA	TRBV5-1	TRBD1	TRBJ1-1	CASSIAGTGATEAFF	TGCGCCAGCAGCATAGCCGGGACAGGGGCCACTGAAGCTTTCTTT
few	TRBV19	NA	TRBJ2-5	CASSIRLVQETQYF	TGTGCCAGTAGTATCCGACTGGTCCAAGAGACCCAGTACTTC